The text below deals with one T cell receptor (beta chain). The antigen is not known. The sample belongs to a study of T cell responses to AZD1222 COVID-19 vaccine. Study-wide results and caveats: Among the donors, most were white British and more were female, and clonal diversity was possibly underestimated.

In germline, CDR1 is GTSNPN, CDR2 SVGIG (reference sequence). Trimming removed 0 bases from V and 10 bases from J, with 10 bases in between. The CDR3 sequence is 12 residues long. Generated by immunoSEQ multiplex PCR, the TCRdb table keeps only in-frame clones and is missing some. The data contain about 140,000 clones, 89% of them seen just once; the ten biggest clones take up approximately 1.8%. The sample in question was peripheral blood, obtained 28 days after the second AZD1222 dose. This clonotype was obtained from an adult who received the AZD1222 COVID-19 vaccine. This chain uses TRBV30 with TRBJ2-1; D is possibly TRBD2 (5 bases). The CDR3 region has the DNA TGTGCCTGGAGTGTTGCTAGCCACGAGCAGTTCTTC. Translation gives CAWSVASHEQFF.